The 9 T cell receptor beta chains in this list originate from one sample, sequenced in a study of shared clonotypes between healthy human individuals (dated by TCRdb to about 2020). CD8 naive samples were obtained by positive selection for CCR7 among CD45RO-negative cells, yielding a CD45RA+CCR7+ population from which TemRA cells were excluded. Library prep was done by the immunoSEQ multiplex PCR assay. Entries here come from immuneACCESS through TCRdb and include only in-frame sequences with V and J called. Some clones fail to appear in such tables; in the studies checked, an unresolved V gene covers under half of the shortfall, and the cause of the remainder is unknown. Here the sample has about 2.1 million clones; 80% to 95% occur a single time. The top ten constitute about 1.6% of the sample. The sample was naive CD8+ T cells from PBMCs. The cell subset or site label here, explained by the study, means: CD45RA+CCR7+. The receptor source for this set is a young man in good health. Some clones in this sample may be carry-over from other donors' samples.

The chain couples TRBV28 to TRBJ1-1, with 8 bases aligning to TRBD1. V trimming: 3 bases; J trimming: 6 bases; junction bases outside the gene matches: 3. The germline CDR1 and CDR2 sequences are MDHEN and SYDVKM. The CDR3 covers 13 residues. For the CDR3, the DNA is TGTGCCAGCAGTTTGGTGACAGGGGCTGAAGCTTTCTTT. This gives the protein CASSLVTGAEAFF.

J is TRBJ1-1 and V is TRBV28, with D perhaps matching TRBD1 (6 bases). CDR1 is MDHEN, CDR2 SYDVKM, per germline. This CDR3 contains 15 residues. V lost 5 bases and J 5 bases, leaving 18 bases between the germline ends. CDR3 amino acids: CASSKKQGMRTEAFF. The DNA of the CDR3 is TGTGCCAGCAGTAAAAAACAGGGAATGAGGACTGAAGCTTTCTTT.

In its sample, this clone was seen once. Other DNA sequences within the sample encode an identical CDR3. The chain couples TRBV10-3 to TRBJ2-7, with 11 bases lining up with TRBD1. Germline V gene data show CDR1 as ENHRY and CDR2 as SYGVKD. This CDR3 contains 14 residues. V was pared by 8 bases and J by 0 bases, with 3 bases of the junction left unmatched. CDR3 amino acids: CAISGTGGSYEQYF. The CDR3 region has the DNA TGTGCCATCTCCGGGACAGGGGGCTCCTACGAGCAGTACTTC.

V is TRBV19 and J is TRBJ1-1; a weak D match, TRBD1 (6 bases). The CDR3 has 18 residues. Looked up from germline, CDR1 is LNHDA and CDR2 is SQIVND (reference sequence). Trimming took off 0 bases at V and 0 bases at J, with 17 bases between the two ends. CDR3 in DNA: TGTGCCAGTAGTATAGATCCCCCGGACAGTCCGTTGAACACTGAAGCTTTCTTT. This codes for CASSIDPPDSPLNTEAFF.

J is TRBJ2-1 and V is TRBV4-1; D is unclear. Looked up from germline, CDR1 is MGHRA and CDR2 is YSYEKL. The germline V and J ends were trimmed by 4 bases and 10 bases, with 17 bases remaining between them. This CDR3 has 14 residues. CDR3 nucleotides: TGCGCCAGCAGCCCCACCGACGTAGAGAGGGAGCAGTTCTTC. It specifies CASSPTDVEREQFF.

The V call is TRBV7-2, the J call TRBJ1-2, with TRBD1 identical over 9 bases. This CDR3 spans 18 amino acids. V trimming: 5 bases; J trimming: 5 bases; junction bases outside the gene matches: 18. Germline V gene sequence: CDR1 SGHTA, CDR2 FQGNSA. CDR3 loop: CASSLPPGQGLFWYGYTF. As DNA, the CDR3 is TGTGCCAGCAGCCTACCACCGGGACAGGGTCTGTTTTGGTATGGCTACACCTTC.

As concerns this clone: Other DNA sequences in this specimen translate into the identical CDR3. The chain employs TRBV19 and TRBJ2-7, with unresolved D. V was cut by 3 bases and J by 4 bases, with 4 bases left in between. The CDR3 totals 11 residues. CDR1 and CDR2 (germline): LNHDA, SQIVND (reference sequence). The CDR3 spells CASSIGYEQYF. CDR3 nucleotides: TGTGCCAGTAGTATTGGTTACGAGCAGTACTTC.

This clone has a single count. Within the sample, other DNA sequences also encode this same CDR3. This chain uses TRBV5-1 with TRBJ1-1; no firm D call. CDR1 is SGHRS, CDR2 YFSETQ, per germline. The CDR3 has 14 amino acids. Trimming pared 0 bases from V and 1 base from J, leaving 7 bases between. CDR3 DNA sequence: TGCGCCAGCAGCTTGGAGCGGACGAACACTGAAGCTTTCTTT. Encoded protein: CASSLERTNTEAFF.

V is TRBV6-1 and J is TRBJ2-1; 7 nucleotides line up with TRBD1. The germline V gene has CDR1 MNHNS and CDR2 SASEGT. Unmatched junction bases numbered 6, after V lost 8 bases and J lost 2 bases. The CDR3 sequence is 14 residues long. DNA for the CDR3: TGTGCCAGCTCCGGGACAGTCACCTACAATGAGCAGTTCTTC. It specifies CASSGTVTYNEQFF.